A selection of T cell receptor beta chains follows, all from one sample in a study of blood T cell repertoires in COVID-19. Assay used: immunoSEQ multiplex PCR; TCRdb lists only in-frame clones, some missing. In the table there are over 80,000 clones, over 80% of which are singletons. Input material: peripheral blood. These receptors were obtained from a human donor with active COVID-19. The donor label of this sample is uncertain. Each CDR3 is given with its conserved first and last residue.

v_gene: TRBV7-9
CDR3aa: CASSFQEGAPGANVLTF

v_gene: TRBV29-1
CDR3aa: CSVEVGRGYGYTF

v_gene: TRBV4-2
CDR3aa: CASSPSAGGWYEQYF

v_gene: TRBV5-1
CDR3aa: CASRYSGGAHEQYF

v_gene: TRBV5-1
CDR3aa: CASSQTPGVSYEQYF

v_gene: TRBV19
CDR3aa: CASSIAQGSNQPQHF

v_gene: TRBV7-7
CDR3aa: CASQNTRGDTQYF

v_gene: TRBV18
CDR3aa: CATSHDGGSPLHF

v_gene: TRBV7-3
CDR3aa: CASSLNRARNEQFF

v_gene: TRBV5-1
CDR3aa: CASSLIGEYEQYF

v_gene: TRBV19
CDR3aa: CASSETGFLFNGYTF

v_gene: TRBV28
CDR3aa: CASSLIPEGVGTEAFF

v_gene: TRBV6-5
CDR3aa: CASTQTANYGYTF

v_gene: TRBV28
CDR3aa: CASSPRQRSYEQYF

v_gene: TRBV6-1
CDR3aa: CASSEGTDYEQYF

v_gene: TRBV7-2
CDR3aa: CASSPLRRTDTQYF

v_gene: TRBV19
CDR3aa: CASSPSVIENEQFF

v_gene: TRBV27
CDR3aa: CASSFSGGSDTQYF

v_gene: TRBV19
CDR3aa: CASRGQGAHEQYF

v_gene: TRBV4-3
CDR3aa: CASSQGTEGSGHGELFF

v_gene: TRBV11-2
CDR3aa: CASAGASSKGWYEQYF

v_gene: TRBV13
CDR3aa: CASSPGRGYEQYF

v_gene: TRBV4-1
CDR3aa: CASTRGIWTEAFF

v_gene: TRBV5-1
CDR3aa: CASSFSGEETQYF

v_gene: TRBV5-6
CDR3aa: CASSFSELQRGAYEQYF

v_gene: TRBV29-1
CDR3aa: CSGEGRGETQYF

v_gene: TRBV7-8
CDR3aa: CASSTTGALAYEQYF

v_gene: TRBV14
CDR3aa: CASSLGGHPLGEAFF

v_gene: TRBV15
CDR3aa: CATSMDRVVGNTIYF

v_gene: TRBV7-9
CDR3aa: CASNRGGGHYGYTF

v_gene: TRBV2
CDR3aa: CASISFVEAGYTF

v_gene: TRBV4-3
CDR3aa: CASSPSWASGHPTYNEQFF

v_gene: TRBV2
CDR3aa: CASRDPRSGGPPGEQYF

v_gene: TRBV6-2/TRBV6-3
CDR3aa: CASSSTGAAEAFF

v_gene: TRBV5-1
CDR3aa: CASSWRGGSDDTQYF

v_gene: TRBV3-1/TRBV3-2
CDR3aa: CASSAKTGPYNEQFF

v_gene: TRBV24-1
CDR3aa: CATSDRGQDTDTQYF

v_gene: TRBV19
CDR3aa: CASSIGTEFGRNTEAFF

v_gene: TRBV10-3
CDR3aa: CAISDKGAVEKLFF

v_gene: TRBV7-2
CDR3aa: CASSFSGIRIPTEAFF

v_gene: TRBV5-6
CDR3aa: CASSFFLAVEETQYF

v_gene: TRBV5-1
CDR3aa: CASSLDSTRGFEQYF

v_gene: TRBV4-2
CDR3aa: CASSLGTLNEKLFF

v_gene: TRBV5-1
CDR3aa: CASSLDPGGGYTF

v_gene: TRBV29-1
CDR3aa: CSVYERYGYTF

v_gene: TRBV2
CDR3aa: CASSFDRGGISNQPQHF

v_gene: TRBV7-9
CDR3aa: CASSLRGGRTEAFF

v_gene: TRBV3-1/TRBV3-2
CDR3aa: CASSQDPETGANYGYTF

v_gene: TRBV19
CDR3aa: CASSMSPGATTEAFF

v_gene: TRBV20-1
CDR3aa: CSARDFLGYTF

v_gene: TRBV20-1
CDR3aa: CSASQTAEAFF

v_gene: TRBV6-5
CDR3aa: CASSYTTGQEAFF

v_gene: TRBV6-5
CDR3aa: CASSYQTGGVDTQYF

v_gene: TRBV6-1
CDR3aa: CASSEARGPYGYTF

v_gene: TRBV3-1/TRBV3-2
CDR3aa: CASSQLTGGSTDTQYF

v_gene: TRBV7-6
CDR3aa: CASSLTLAQPQHF

v_gene: TRBV9
CDR3aa: CASSVRTGANEKLFF

v_gene: TRBV11-2
CDR3aa: CASSQGRGGKDNEQFF